These 18 T cell receptor beta chains came from one sample sequenced in a study of blood T cell repertoires in COVID-19. Assay: immunoSEQ multiplex PCR; the TCRdb copy retains only in-frame clones and omits some. The table has roughly 51,000 clones, about nine tenths seen once. The sample comprised peripheral blood. The receptors originated from a man between 50 and 59 years old with active COVID-19.

This clone was seen just once. The chain combines TRBV2 with TRBJ1-5, with 7 bases aligning to TRBD1. V dropped 5 bases and J dropped 1; count of bases not matched to a gene: 14. CDR1 is SNHLY and CDR2 is FYNNEI in the germline V gene. This CDR3 spans 18 amino acids. The CDR3 loop is CASSLDRLGGSSNQPQHF. CDR3 in DNA: TGTGCCAGCAGTTTGGACAGGCTCGGTGGCTCGAGCAATCAGCCCCAGCATTTT.

The chain couples TRBV5-1 to TRBJ2-1; D might be TRBD1 (6 bases). This CDR3 comprises 17 residues. Germline V lookup: CDR1 SGHRS, CDR2 YFSETQ. With 0 bases removed from V and 0 bases from J, the gap between germline ends came to 13 bases. The CDR3 region is CASSLEIGRGSYNEQFF. In nucleotides, the CDR3 is TGCGCCAGCAGCTTGGAGATTGGCAGGGGCTCCTACAATGAGCAGTTCTTC.

The V gene is TRBV12-3 or TRBV12-4, the J gene TRBJ2-1; D is perhaps TRBD2 (6 bases). V lost 5 bases to trimming and J lost 2 bases, with 7 bases between them. The CDR3 covers 13 residues. CDR3 nucleotide sequence: TGTGCCAGCAGTCGGAGGGCCTACAATGAGCAGTTCTTC. It encodes CASSRRAYNEQFF.

This chain uses TRBV7-2 with TRBJ2-5; D perhaps matches TRBD2 (7 bases). Germline CDR1 reads SGHTA; CDR2 reads FQGNSA. With 5 bases removed from V and 5 bases from J, the gap between germline ends came to 18 bases. CDR3 length: 15 residues. CDR3 coding DNA: TGTGCCAGCAGCCCGTCGGGGGGCGCTTGGGAGACCCAGTACTTC. Translating it yields CASSPSGGAWETQYF.

The gene calls are TRBV5-1 and TRBJ2-5; TRBD2 matches 7 bases. The CDR3 is made up of 14 amino acids. V lost 7 bases, J lost 5 bases, and 11 bases stayed unmatched. Germline CDR1 and CDR2: SGHRS and YFSETQ. CDR3 sequence: CASLETSVSETQYF. CDR3 nucleotide sequence: TGCGCCAGCTTAGAAACTAGCGTGTCGGAGACCCAGTACTTC.

The rearrangement uses TRBV2 and TRBJ1-5; D is unresolved. In germline, CDR1 is SNHLY, CDR2 FYNNEI. The CDR3 is made up of 15 amino acids. V was shortened by 0 bases and J by 7 bases, with 13 bases between the two germline ends. CDR3 sequence: CASSEARLGRQPQHF. CDR3 in DNA: TGTGCCAGCAGTGAAGCCAGGTTGGGGAGGCAGCCCCAGCATTTT.

The chain carries TRBV4-3 and TRBJ1-1, with TRBD1 matching 8 bases. CDR1 is LGHNA and CDR2 is YSLEER in the germline V gene. This CDR3 has 19 residues. The V gene end was trimmed by 1 base and the J gene end by 0 bases; junction bases not matched to a gene: 13. This CDR3 is CASSQGEDRAFGMNTEAFF. CDR3 DNA sequence: TGCGCCAGCAGCCAAGGGGAGGACAGGGCTTTTGGGATGAACACTGAAGCTTTCTTT.

The V call is TRBV7-9, the J call TRBJ2-1, with 12 bases matching TRBD2. V lost 4 bases, J lost 5 bases, and 3 bases stayed unmatched. This CDR3 comprises 15 residues. Germline V CDR1 and CDR2: SEHNR, FQNEAQ (reference sequence). CDR3 nucleotides: TGTGCCAGCAGCTCGGGACTAGCGGGCAACAATGAGCAGTTCTTC. Protein sequence: CASSSGLAGNNEQFF.

This clone was detected once. The V and J genes are TRBV7-6 and TRBJ2-1; 9 nucleotides agree with TRBD2. With V trimmed by 1 base and J by 12 bases, 13 bases remained unmatched. This CDR3 spans 16 amino acids. Per germline, CDR1 SGHVS and CDR2 FNYEAQ. The CDR3 DNA reads as TGTGCCAGCAGCTTAGGGGCTAGCGGGGACTATTCAAGGCAGTTCTTC. Its protein product is CASSLGASGDYSRQFF.

The chain links TRBV2 to TRBJ1-5, with D possibly matching TRBD1 (5 bases). V was trimmed by 6 bases and J by 3 bases, leaving 9 bases between them. The CDR3 consists of 13 residues. Germline V gives CDR1 SNHLY, CDR2 FYNNEI. The CDR3 spells CASRPGVNQPQHF. The DNA for the CDR3 is TGTGCCAGCAGGCCGGGGGTCAATCAGCCCCAGCATTTT.

The rearrangement links TRBV19 to TRBJ1-1; D unresolved. Germline V gene lookup returns CDR1 LNHDA and CDR2 SQIVND (reference sequence). V lost 4 bases and J lost 3, with 12 bases in between. The CDR3 length is 14 residues. CDR3 sequence reads: CASSNLFSDTEAFF. Here the CDR3 DNA reads TGTGCCAGTAGTAACTTGTTTAGTGACACTGAAGCTTTCTTT.

This chain joins TRBV5-6 and TRBJ2-2; TRBD1 agrees at 10 bases. CDR3 length: 14 amino acids. The germline gives CDR1 SGHDT, CDR2 YYEEEE. V lost 4 bases and J lost 7; bases outside the gene matches: 4. The chain's CDR3 is CASSPTGGGGELFF. The CDR3 bases are TGTGCCAGCAGCCCGACAGGGGGCGGCGGGGAGCTGTTTTTT.

The rearrangement uses TRBV29-1 and TRBJ1-1; D is undetermined. Trimming left V 7 bases short and J 5 bases short, with 14 bases between. The V gene's germline CDR1 is SQVTM and CDR2 ANQGSEA. The CDR3 is made up of 12 amino acids. The CDR3 DNA reads as TGCAGCGGGGAGGTTACGGGAACTGAAGCTTTCTTT. It codes for CSGEVTGTEAFF.

This sequence joins TRBV4-1 and TRBJ1-2, with TRBD1 as a possible D gene (6 bases). V lost 0 bases and J 3 bases, leaving 20 bases between the germline ends. Germline values: CDR1 MGHRA, CDR2 YSYEKL. The CDR3 is made up of 18 amino acids. The CDR3 spells CASSQEGWGTIDYYGYTF. Here the CDR3 DNA reads TGCGCCAGCAGCCAAGAAGGGTGGGGGACAATAGATTACTATGGCTACACCTTC.

This clone was recorded once. The rearrangement joins TRBV6-1 to TRBJ2-2; 15 nucleotides agree with TRBD2. V shed 4 bases and J 1 base; nucleotides not matched to a gene: 4. The length of the CDR3 is 18 residues. Germline values: CDR1 MNHNS, CDR2 SASEGT. CDR3 DNA: TGTGCCAGCAGTGTCAGGACTAGCGGGGGGGAGAACACCGGGGAGCTGTTTTTT. Translated: CASSVRTSGGENTGELFF.

The chain links TRBV3-1 (or the pseudogene TRBV3-2) to TRBJ2-5; TRBD2 matches at 9 bases. The CDR3 has 14 amino acids. Germline loops: CDR1 LGHDT, CDR2 YNNKEL (reference sequence). Losses at the gene ends were 6 bases for V and 3 bases for J; bases not matched to a gene: 5. The CDR3 coding sequence is TGTGCCAGCAGGTTTGCGGGGGGGAAAGAGACCCAGTACTTC. Encoded protein: CASRFAGGKETQYF.

The table lists this clone with a few counts. In DNA, the CDR3 is TGTGCCAGCAGCCTAAACGGACAGGGACTCAATCAGCCCCAGCATTTT. Its protein product is CASSLNGQGLNQPQHF. J is TRBJ1-5 and V is TRBV5-4; 8 bases are a match to TRBD1. V gave up 4 bases and J gave up 3 bases; unmatched junction bases: 9. The CDR3 totals 16 residues. CDR1 SGHNT and CDR2 YYREEE come from the germline V gene (reference sequence).

V is TRBV5-4 and J is TRBJ1-1; 10 bases agree with TRBD1. Germline CDR1 reads SGHNT; CDR2 reads YYREEE (reference sequence). V lost 4 bases, J lost 0 bases, and 9 bases stayed unmatched. The CDR3 has 17 amino acids. The CDR3 region is CASSTTGTGALNTEAFF. The CDR3 nucleotides read TGTGCCAGCAGCACAACCGGGACAGGGGCCTTGAACACTGAAGCTTTCTTT. Complete variable domain (other parts from reference TRBV5-4 and TRBJ1-1): ETGVTQSPTHLIKTRGQQVTLRCSSQSGHNTVSWYQQALGQGPQFIFQYYREEENGRGNFPPRFSGLQFPNYSSELNVNALELDDSALYLCASSTTGTGALNTEAFFGQGTRLTVV.